The sequence of this T cell receptor (beta chain) was determined in a study of CD8+CD57+ T cells in acquired aplastic anemia. Researchers used genomic DNA as the template to profile TCR beta VDJ and CDR3. TCRdb re-called the reads with MiXCR, one entry per CDR3 protein. The repertoire consists of fewer than 250,000 distinct CDR3 sequences, with approximately 45% occurring once and the leading ten covering 7% to 10%. An expansion of CD8+CD57+ cells by flow cytometry had been shown in patients chosen for sequencing. Severe acquired aplastic anemia was present in all patients. Sequencing was carried out using sorted CD4+, CD8+, or CD8+CD57+ T cells (not recorded which) from PBMCs. This receptor was obtained from a human donor with aplastic anemia.

The CDR3 DNA is TGTGCCAGCAGCCAAGAGACCAACCTCTACACCTTC. Translated: CASSQETNLYTF. The chain employs TRBV3-1 and TRBJ1-2; D is unclear. Deletions cut 0 bases from V and 10 bases from J, with 9 bases between. CDR1 LGHDT and CDR2 YNNKEL come from the germline V gene (reference sequence). The CDR3 contains 12 residues.